This TCR beta chain comes out of a study of CD8 T cells in Susac syndrome. Trimming at V came to 2 bases and at J to 2 bases, leaving 5 bases not matched to a gene. The CDR3 loop spans 16 amino acids. CDR1 and CDR2 from the germline V gene are LNHDA and SQIVND (reference sequence). An input of 0.5 to 1 ug of RNA was subjected to reverse transcription using random hexamers. The TCR beta CDR3 was amplified by immunoSEQ multiplex PCR across 54 Vbeta, 13 Jbeta. TCRdb fed the immunoSEQ multiplex PCR reads into MiXCR, producing one record per CDR3 protein. The repertoire consists of about 160,000 distinct CDR3 sequences, with approximately 95% occurring once and the leading ten covering 0.08% to 0.095%. TEMRA cells were enriched by FACS, and CD4+ and CD8+ T cells were negatively isolated.

Sequencing used CD4+ T cells from PBMCs. The chain recombines TRBV19 with TRBJ2-7, with 11 bases fitting TRBD1. This receptor was obtained from a human donor with multiple sclerosis. Here the CDR3 DNA reads TGTGCCAGTAGTATAAGTTCGGGACAGGGGGCCTACGAGCAGTACTTC. This codes for CASSISSGQGAYEQYF.